The next 18 T cell receptor beta chains were all read from a single sample in a study of blood T cell repertoires in COVID-19. Libraries were prepared by immunoSEQ multiplex PCR; TCRdb keeps only in-frame clonotypes and omits some of them. The table includes about 420,000 clones, around 90% detected once. Sequenced sample: peripheral blood. These TCRs come from a man younger than 35 with COVID-19, enrolled during active disease.

The V gene is TRBV6-5, the J gene TRBJ1-2, with D possibly TRBD1 on 6 matching bases. Trimming stripped 4 bases from V and 2 bases from J, with 14 bases between. Germline CDR1 reads MNHEY; CDR2 reads SVGAGI. There are 15 residues in the CDR3. This CDR3 is CASSFGGGVNYGYTF. CDR3 nucleotide sequence: TGTGCCAGCAGTTTTGGGGGGGGCGTGAACTATGGCTACACCTTC.

The chain is built from TRBV3-1 (or the pseudogene TRBV3-2) and TRBJ2-5, with 10 nucleotides matching TRBD2. V was pared by 3 bases and J by 4 bases, with 2 bases of the junction left unmatched. CDR1 LGHDT and CDR2 YNNKEL come from the germline V gene (reference sequence). The CDR3 length is 14 residues. CDR3 bases: TGTGCCAGCAGCCACCTAGCGGGAGTAGAGACCCAGTACTTC. Amino acids: CASSHLAGVETQYF.

The chain links TRBV18 to TRBJ1-1; TRBD1 is a possible D gene (6 bases). The V gene's germline CDR1 is KGHSH and CDR2 LQKENI. Between the trimmed V and J ends, which lost 6 bases and 4 bases, there was a span of 9 bases. The CDR3 runs to 12 residues. CDR3: CASSLTGTEAFF. The CDR3 region has the DNA TGTGCCAGCTCGCTGACAGGCACTGAAGCTTTCTTT.

This chain uses TRBV19 with TRBJ2-1; D possibly corresponds to TRBD2 (7 bases). This CDR3 comprises 18 residues. The germline V gene encodes CDR1 LNHDA and CDR2 SQIVND (reference sequence). The V end lost 4 bases, the J end lost 7 bases, and 26 bases lay between the germline ends. Here the CDR3 DNA reads TGTGCCAGTAGTACGATCTTAAGGGGGAGGGCTTCTCGAAATGAGCAGTTCTTC. Encoded protein: CASSTILRGRASRNEQFF.

This clone was seen once. The chain is built from TRBV11-2 and TRBJ1-2; 10 nucleotides agree with TRBD1. V lost 5 bases to trimming and J lost 5 bases; unmatched junction nucleotides: 5. The CDR3 is 14 residues long. CDR1 is SGHAT and CDR2 is FQNNGV in the germline V gene. The CDR3 DNA is TGTGCCAGCAGCCCGAGACAGGGGGCGTATGGCTACACCTTC. It is translated as CASSPRQGAYGYTF.

The genes are TRBV2 and TRBJ2-3; D gene unclear. Between the trimmed V and J ends, which lost 6 bases and 0 bases, there was a span of 4 bases. CDR1 is SNHLY, CDR2 FYNNEI, per germline. The CDR3 is made up of 12 amino acids. The DNA for the CDR3 is TGTGCCAGCAGCTACAGCACAGATACGCAGTATTTT. This gives the protein CASSYSTDTQYF.

The chain links TRBV2 to TRBJ1-1, with D possibly TRBD1 on 6 matching bases. V was clipped by 0 bases and J by 8 bases, with 10 bases between them. This CDR3 region has 13 residues. The V gene's germline CDR1 is SNHLY and CDR2 FYNNEI. CDR3 sequence: CASSEAGAREAFF. CDR3 DNA: TGTGCCAGCAGTGAAGCGGGGGCTAGAGAAGCTTTCTTT.

The V gene is TRBV24-1, the J gene TRBJ2-1; 7 nucleotides align to TRBD1. J gave up 5 bases and V 3 bases, and 12 bases lay outside the gene matches. The CDR3 has 17 residues. Germline V gives CDR1 KGHDR, CDR2 SFDVKD. CDR3 amino acids: CATSDRGGRDLNNEQFF. Written as DNA, the CDR3 is TGTGCCACCAGTGATCGAGGGGGCAGGGATTTAAACAATGAGCAGTTCTTC.

The genes are TRBV7-9 and TRBJ2-3, with D perhaps matching TRBD1 (5 bases). Looked up from germline, CDR1 is SEHNR and CDR2 is FQNEAQ (reference sequence). V was cut by 1 base and J by 0 bases, with 14 bases left in between. This CDR3 comprises 17 residues. CDR3 coding DNA: TGTGCCAGCAGCTTAGGGCAGGGCGGCTTTAGCACAGATACGCAGTATTTT. Protein sequence: CASSLGQGGFSTDTQYF.

J is TRBJ2-5 and V is TRBV5-4; 9 bases agree with TRBD2. This CDR3 region has 15 residues. The trim removed 2 bases at V and 4 bases at J, leaving 6 bases unmatched. Germline V gene lookup returns CDR1 SGHNT and CDR2 YYREEE (reference sequence). DNA for the CDR3: TGTGCCAGCAGCTTACGGCGGGGGGGAGGAGAGACCCAGTACTTC. Protein product: CASSLRRGGGETQYF.

This chain uses TRBV5-4 with TRBJ2-1, with D unresolved. This CDR3 has 13 amino acids. V lost 2 bases and J 5 bases, leaving 8 bases between the germline ends. Germline CDR1 SGHNT, CDR2 YYREEE (reference sequence). CDR3: CASSFPTNNEQFF. The CDR3 DNA is TGTGCCAGCAGCTTCCCAACAAACAATGAGCAGTTCTTC.

The chain carries TRBV27 and TRBJ2-1; 7 bases are shared with TRBD2. V lost 3 bases to trimming and J lost 8 bases; unmatched junction nucleotides: 7. The germline V gene has CDR1 MNHEY and CDR2 SMNVEV (reference sequence). This CDR3 comprises 14 residues. The CDR3 is CASSLELAWHEQFF. CDR3 bases: TGTGCCAGCAGTTTGGAACTAGCGTGGCATGAGCAGTTCTTC.

This chain connects TRBV29-1 to TRBJ1-2; the D gene is possibly TRBD1 (6 bases). V was shortened by 4 bases and J by 6 bases, with 18 bases between the two germline ends. CDR3 length: 14 amino acids. The germline V gene has CDR1 SQVTM and CDR2 ANQGSEA. CDR3 bases: TGCAGCGTTGGAGGGGGAGACAGGTTGCATGGCTACACCTTC. Translating gives CSVGGGDRLHGYTF.

V is TRBV27 and J is TRBJ2-1; D unresolved. The germline V and J ends were trimmed by 2 bases and 4 bases, with 12 bases remaining between them. There are 15 residues in the CDR3. Germline assignment: CDR1 MNHEY and CDR2 SMNVEV (reference sequence). CDR3 coding DNA: TGTGCCAGCAGTTTAGCCCCGCCTAAGTACAATGAGCAGTTCTTC. It translates to CASSLAPPKYNEQFF.

V usage is TRBV5-6 and J usage is TRBJ2-5, with 9 bases matching TRBD1. The germline V gene encodes CDR1 SGHDT and CDR2 YYEEEE. This CDR3 has 14 amino acids. The trim removed 4 bases at V and 3 bases at J, leaving 4 bases unmatched. The CDR3 coding sequence is TGTGCCAGCAGCCGGGGGACAGGGAAAGAGACCCAGTACTTC. The encoded protein is CASSRGTGKETQYF.

The chain carries TRBV5-5 and TRBJ1-6, with D possibly TRBD1 on 5 matching bases. Per germline, CDR1 SGHKS and CDR2 YYEKEE (reference sequence). CDR3 length equals 16 residues. Deletions cut 1 base from V and 0 bases from J, with 8 bases between. The CDR3 protein is CASSLRQSSYNSPLHF. The CDR3 nucleotides are TGTGCCAGCAGCTTGAGACAGAGCTCCTATAATTCACCCCTCCACTTT.

The V gene is TRBV19, the J gene TRBJ2-1; TRBD2 agrees at 8 bases. Losses at the gene ends were 7 bases for V and 2 bases for J; bases not matched to a gene: 7. Germline V CDR1 and CDR2: LNHDA, SQIVND (reference sequence). The CDR3 extends over 15 amino acids. CDR3 DNA sequence: TGTGCCAGTACCCCCGCGGGAGGTACCTACAATGAGCAGTTCTTC. This gives the protein CASTPAGGTYNEQFF.

The V gene is TRBV11-3, the J gene TRBJ2-1; 7 bases are shared with TRBD2. V shed 0 bases, J shed 0 bases, and the junction held 2 bases outside the gene matches. The length of the CDR3 is 16 residues. Germline lookup yields CDR1 SGHNT and CDR2 YENEEA. DNA of the CDR3: TGTGCCAGCAGCTTAGAAGCGGGGAGCTCCTACAATGAGCAGTTCTTC. Translated, it gives CASSLEAGSSYNEQFF.